These T cell receptor beta chains were read from a single sample in a study of metastatic and nonmetastatic thyroid tumors. TCRdb reanalyzed the PCR reads with MiXCR. The sample carries about 12,000 clones, around 20% recorded once. Sequenced material: adjacent normal tissue. All receptors derive from a female donor with papillary thyroid cancer or a benign thyroid nodule (not recorded which). Some clones in this sample may be carry-over from other donors' samples. Both conserved end residues are part of each CDR3. Fields, in order: J gene, D gene, clone size, V gene, CDR3 DNA, CDR3 protein. D genes are given only for firm matches. Size is stated for part of the rows, as once, few or many counts, or as a class when the clone is expanded.

J gene: TRBJ2-1
D gene: NA
clone size: NA
V gene: TRBV10-2
CDR3 DNA: TGCGCCAGCGGTGAGTCGACGGGGGTGAGCTCCTACAATGAGCAGTTCTTC
CDR3 protein: CASGESTGVSSYNEQFF

J gene: TRBJ2-2
D gene: NA
clone size: medium-sized
V gene: TRBV12-3/TRBV12-4
CDR3 DNA: TGTGCCAGCAGAGCAGGGTACGGGGAGCTGTTTTTT
CDR3 protein: CASRAGYGELFF

J gene: TRBJ2-1
D gene: TRBD1
clone size: few
V gene: TRBV6-1
CDR3 DNA: TGTGCCAGCAGTGAACTGGGGACAGGGGGTGGGGATGAGCATTTCTTC
CDR3 protein: CASSELGTGGGDEHFF

J gene: TRBJ1-6
D gene: NA
clone size: many
V gene: TRBV11-2
CDR3 DNA: TGTGCCAGCAGCTTGGAGGACAGCTATAATTCACCCCTCCACTTT
CDR3 protein: CASSLEDSYNSPLHF

J gene: TRBJ1-6
D gene: NA
clone size: NA
V gene: TRBV19
CDR3 DNA: TGTGCCAGTAGTCATCGGGGACCGAATTCACCCCTCCACTTT
CDR3 protein: CASSHRGPNSPLHF

J gene: TRBJ2-3
D gene: NA
clone size: few
V gene: TRBV2
CDR3 DNA: TGTGCCAGCAGTGAAACAGGGTCCTCCACAGATACGCAGTATTTT
CDR3 protein: CASSETGSSTDTQYF

J gene: TRBJ2-7
D gene: NA
clone size: NA
V gene: TRBV6-1
CDR3 DNA: TGTGCCAGCAGCTTGGGGTGGCCCCACTCCTACGAGCAGTACTTC
CDR3 protein: CASSLGWPHSYEQYF

J gene: TRBJ1-1
D gene: NA
clone size: few
V gene: TRBV6-2/TRBV6-3
CDR3 DNA: TGTGCCAGCACGGGGTTTCCGTCTGAAGCTTTCTTT
CDR3 protein: CASTGFPSEAFF

J gene: TRBJ1-1
D gene: NA
clone size: medium-sized
V gene: TRBV15
CDR3 DNA: TGTGCCACCAGCAGAGAACCACAGGCGAACACTGAAGCTTTCTTT
CDR3 protein: CATSREPQANTEAFF

J gene: TRBJ1-2
D gene: TRBD1
clone size: many
V gene: TRBV5-6
CDR3 DNA: TGCGCCAGCAGCTTCGGGACAGCCGGCTACACCTTC
CDR3 protein: CASSFGTAGYTF

J gene: TRBJ2-7
D gene: NA
clone size: few
V gene: TRBV19
CDR3 DNA: TGTGCCAGTAGTATCCCGGGCCATTGGTACGAGCAGTACTTC
CDR3 protein: CASSIPGHWYEQYF

J gene: TRBJ2-3
D gene: TRBD2
clone size: many
V gene: TRBV9
CDR3 DNA: TGTGCCAGCAGCGTAGCAGCGGGAGGGCCAGATACGCAGTATTTT
CDR3 protein: CASSVAAGGPDTQYF

J gene: TRBJ2-7
D gene: NA
clone size: few
V gene: TRBV6-5
CDR3 DNA: TGTGCCAGCAGTTACAGGGAATCTGCCTCCTACGAGCAGTACTTC
CDR3 protein: CASSYRESASYEQYF

J gene: TRBJ2-1
D gene: TRBD2
clone size: medium-sized
V gene: TRBV6-2/TRBV6-3
CDR3 DNA: TGTGCCAGCAGCCGCCTCATGACTAGCGGGGGTCCATACAATGAGCAGTTCTTC
CDR3 protein: CASSRLMTSGGPYNEQFF

J gene: TRBJ1-2
D gene: NA
clone size: NA
V gene: TRBV27
CDR3 DNA: TGTGCCAGCTGCTCCAAGACAGGAGTTGGCTACACCTTC
CDR3 protein: CASCSKTGVGYTF

J gene: TRBJ2-1
D gene: TRBD2
clone size: NA
V gene: TRBV11-2
CDR3 DNA: TGTGCCAGCATCTTGGTTTGGACTAGCTCCTACAATGAGCAGTTCTTC
CDR3 protein: CASILVWTSSYNEQFF

J gene: TRBJ1-6
D gene: NA
clone size: many
V gene: TRBV18
CDR3 DNA: TGTGCCAGCTCACCAACCGGGACACAGAATTCACCCCTCCACTTT
CDR3 protein: CASSPTGTQNSPLHF

J gene: TRBJ2-7
D gene: NA
clone size: few
V gene: TRBV20-1
CDR3 DNA: TGCAGTGCCCGTTTACGAAACTTTCCGGGCTACGAGCAGTACTTC
CDR3 protein: CSARLRNFPGYEQYF

J gene: TRBJ1-4
D gene: NA
clone size: NA
V gene: TRBV7-8
CDR3 DNA: TGTGCCAGCAGATTAGTAAGGACATCAGAAAAAATGTTTTTT
CDR3 protein: CASRLVRTSEKMFF

J gene: TRBJ1-3
D gene: NA
clone size: many
V gene: TRBV5-4
CDR3 DNA: TGTGCCAGCAGCCCCACCTCTGGAAACACCATATATTTT
CDR3 protein: CASSPTSGNTIYF

J gene: TRBJ1-5
D gene: NA
clone size: few
V gene: TRBV27
CDR3 DNA: TGTGCCAGCAGTTTCGGCCAGGGACAACAGCCCCAGCATTTT
CDR3 protein: CASSFGQGQQPQHF

J gene: TRBJ2-7
D gene: NA
clone size: few
V gene: TRBV12-3/TRBV12-4
CDR3 DNA: TGTGCCAGCAGTAATCGGGACAAACCCTACGAGCAGTACTTC
CDR3 protein: CASSNRDKPYEQYF

J gene: TRBJ2-7
D gene: NA
clone size: NA
V gene: TRBV11-2
CDR3 DNA: TGTGCCAGCAGTCATGAGCAGGGTTCTGAGTACGAGCAGTACTTC
CDR3 protein: CASSHEQGSEYEQYF

J gene: TRBJ2-1
D gene: TRBD2
clone size: few
V gene: TRBV2
CDR3 DNA: TGTGCCAGCAGCCTTACTAGCGGGAGATCCAATGAGCAGTTCTTC
CDR3 protein: CASSLTSGRSNEQFF

J gene: TRBJ2-3
D gene: TRBD1
clone size: many
V gene: TRBV9
CDR3 DNA: TGTGCCAGCAGCCGAGGACAGGGTAGTTCAGATACGCAGTATTTT
CDR3 protein: CASSRGQGSSDTQYF

J gene: TRBJ1-1
D gene: NA
clone size: many
V gene: TRBV20-1
CDR3 DNA: TGCAGTGCTGGAAACAGGGTGAGTGGGAACACTGAAGCTTTCTTT
CDR3 protein: CSAGNRVSGNTEAFF

J gene: TRBJ1-2
D gene: NA
clone size: medium-sized
V gene: TRBV27
CDR3 DNA: TGTGCCAGCAAGACCACAGGGTACGGCTACACCTTC
CDR3 protein: CASKTTGYGYTF

J gene: TRBJ2-7
D gene: TRBD2
clone size: NA
V gene: TRBV28
CDR3 DNA: TGTGCCAGCAGGCCACCGGGACTAGCAGCCGGCTACGAGCAGTACTTC
CDR3 protein: CASRPPGLAAGYEQYF

J gene: TRBJ2-1
D gene: NA
clone size: NA
V gene: TRBV5-4
CDR3 DNA: TGTGCCAGCAGCTCTCCCCCGGGACGGAGCTCCTACAATGAGCAGTTCTTC
CDR3 protein: CASSSPPGRSSYNEQFF

J gene: TRBJ2-3
D gene: NA
clone size: many
V gene: TRBV20-1
CDR3 DNA: TGCAGTGCCAGTTCGGGGTTAAGGACAGATACGCAGTATTTT
CDR3 protein: CSASSGLRTDTQYF

J gene: TRBJ2-6
D gene: NA
clone size: NA
V gene: TRBV5-1
CDR3 DNA: TGCGCCAGCAGCACCGGACACAGCTCTTGGGCCAACGTCCTGACCTTC
CDR3 protein: CASSTGHSSWANVLTF

J gene: TRBJ1-4
D gene: NA
clone size: NA
V gene: TRBV11-1
CDR3 DNA: TGTGCCAGCAGCCGACCCCAAATCTACAGCGAAGGTACTAATGAAAAACTCTTTTTT
CDR3 protein: CASSRPQIYSEGTNEKLFF

J gene: TRBJ2-5
D gene: NA
clone size: NA
V gene: TRBV12-3/TRBV12-4
CDR3 DNA: TGTGCCAGCACCACTGGAAACCAAGATACCCAGTACTTC
CDR3 protein: CASTTGNQDTQYF

J gene: TRBJ1-3
D gene: NA
clone size: medium-sized
V gene: TRBV5-1
CDR3 DNA: TGCGCCAGCAGCTCGACAGCTGGAAACACCATATATTTT
CDR3 protein: CASSSTAGNTIYF

J gene: TRBJ2-3
D gene: NA
clone size: few
V gene: TRBV9
CDR3 DNA: TGTGCCAGCAGCGTAGACATCCTGGAAGATACGCAGTATTTT
CDR3 protein: CASSVDILEDTQYF

J gene: TRBJ2-7
D gene: TRBD1
clone size: few
V gene: TRBV7-2
CDR3 DNA: TGTGCCAGCAGGGTGGACAGGAGCGAGCAGTACTTC
CDR3 protein: CASRVDRSEQYF

J gene: TRBJ2-3
D gene: TRBD2
clone size: few
V gene: TRBV20-1
CDR3 DNA: TGCAGTGCTTCTAGCGGGGGTAGTGGGGATACGCAGTATTTT
CDR3 protein: CSASSGGSGDTQYF

J gene: TRBJ1-6
D gene: NA
clone size: NA
V gene: TRBV6-1
CDR3 DNA: TGTGCCATTTCCCGGTTGAATAATCCACCCCTCCACTTT
CDR3 protein: CAISRLNNPPLHF

J gene: TRBJ1-1
D gene: TRBD1
clone size: few
V gene: TRBV12-3/TRBV12-4
CDR3 DNA: TGTGCCAGCATCCTTCCCCAGGGGGCCCGGGGAGGGACTGAAGCTTTCTTT
CDR3 protein: CASILPQGARGGTEAFF

J gene: TRBJ1-2
D gene: NA
clone size: few
V gene: TRBV9
CDR3 DNA: TGTGCCAGCAGCGCATGGGGTCTTCCAGGGGCCTATGGCTACACCTTC
CDR3 protein: CASSAWGLPGAYGYTF

J gene: TRBJ2-7
D gene: TRBD2
clone size: medium-sized
V gene: TRBV10-3
CDR3 DNA: TGTGCCATCAGGCCGGGAGGAGAAACCTACGAGCAGTACTTC
CDR3 protein: CAIRPGGETYEQYF

J gene: TRBJ1-1
D gene: NA
clone size: once
V gene: TRBV7-9
CDR3 DNA: TGTGCCAGCAGCCTAGCCTCGGGGGCCAATGAAGCTTTCTTT
CDR3 protein: CASSLASGANEAFF

J gene: TRBJ1-1
D gene: NA
clone size: NA
V gene: TRBV19
CDR3 DNA: TGTGCCAGTAGTATGAACACGGGTGGCACTGAAGCTTTCTTT
CDR3 protein: CASSMNTGGTEAFF

J gene: TRBJ2-7
D gene: TRBD1
clone size: NA
V gene: TRBV20-1
CDR3 DNA: TGCAGTGCCGATAACAGGGGTTCCTACGAGCAGTACTTC
CDR3 protein: CSADNRGSYEQYF